A selection of T cell receptor beta chains follows, all from one sample in a study of PD-1 and CTLA-4 blockade in melanoma. Produced via immunoSEQ multiplex PCR; TCRdb's table is partial and in-frame only. The sample holds around 16,000 clones, over 60% seen once. The sample in question was CD8+ T cells from peripheral blood, obtained before anti-PD-1 treatment. These receptor sequences come from a human donor with melanoma. Each CDR3 is given with its conserved first and last residue.

j_gene	v_gene	len	CDR3aa
TRBJ1-3	TRBV5-4	15	CASSFGWGSGNTIYF
TRBJ1-5	TRBV6-1	17	CASSGRQGLYSNQPQHF
TRBJ1-2	TRBV19	15	CASSLARGASAGYTF
TRBJ2-7	TRBV7-9	19	CASSLVGGHRGSTWDEQYF
TRBJ2-3	TRBV11-2	17	CASSLGGTAISTDTQYF
TRBJ2-1	TRBV10-3	17	CAISRRESGRTYNEQFF
TRBJ1-5	TRBV15	14	CATSRDRDNQPQHF
TRBJ2-2	TRBV13	17	CASSLEGGRRGTGELFF
TRBJ2-2	TRBV5-6	13	CASSWVNTGELFF
TRBJ2-7	TRBV10-3	13	CASQGVVDYEQYF
TRBJ2-2	TRBV27	14	CASSLSGSRGELFF